The next 15 T cell receptor beta chains were all read from a single sample in a study of CD8 T cells in ankylosing spondylitis. TCRdb independently ran MiXCR on the 5' RACE reads; one entry per CDR3 protein. In the table there are 250,000 or so distinct CDR3 sequences, roughly 25% of which are singletons. Material for sequencing was blood, either unsorted or a sorted T cell fraction (not recorded which). These receptors were obtained from a male donor with ankylosing spondylitis or in good health (not recorded which).

This clonotype was found many times. The J gene is TRBJ1-1, the V gene TRBV5-1; D remains ambiguous. The CDR3 consists of 14 residues. Looked up from germline, CDR1 is SGHRS and CDR2 is YFSETQ. Deletions cut 0 bases from V and 3 bases from J, with 9 bases between. The DNA of the CDR3 is TGCGCCAGCAGCTTGGCCAGGCTGGACACTGAAGCTTTCTTT. It specifies CASSLARLDTEAFF. Full variable domain (outside the CDR3, taken from reference TRBV5-1 and TRBJ1-1): KAGVTQTPRYLIKTRGQQVTLSCSPISGHRSVSWYQQTPGQGLQFLFEYFSETQRNKGNFPGRFSGRQFSNSRSEMNVSTLELGDSALYLCASSLARLDTEAFFGQGTRLTVV.

This clonotype appeared many times. The V and J genes are TRBV12-3 or TRBV12-4 and TRBJ2-6; D is tentatively TRBD1 or TRBD2 (6 bases each). This CDR3 is built from 17 residues. V was clipped by 7 bases and J by 2 bases, with 18 bases between them. The CDR3 nucleotides read TGTGCCAGCACCCTGGGGGGCAGGGGACCTGGGGCCAACGTCCTGACTTTC. Protein product: CASTLGGRGPGANVLTF.

This clonotype was counted ten times or more. The chain has TRBV20-1 and TRBJ1-1, with a weak D call TRBD1 (6 bases). With 0 bases removed from V and 7 bases from J, the gap between germline ends came to 12 bases. The germline V gene has CDR1 DFQATT and CDR2 SNEGSKA (reference sequence). This CDR3 is built from 13 residues. The CDR3 DNA is TGCAGTGCTAGAGAGAAGGGGGGGGGTGAAGCTTTCTTT. This codes for CSAREKGGGEAFF.

V gene TRBV20-1 combines with J gene TRBJ2-1; 9 bases are a match to TRBD2. The CDR3 contains 14 residues. The V segment lost 1 base and the J segment 4 bases; nucleotides outside the gene matches: 2. CDR1 is DFQATT, CDR2 SNEGSKA, per germline (reference sequence). This CDR3 reads CSARGLAEYNEQFF. The CDR3 DNA reads TGCAGTGCTAGAGGACTAGCGGAATACAATGAGCAGTTCTTC.

The gene calls are TRBV10-3 and TRBJ2-6; D perhaps matches TRBD2 (6 bases). From germline, CDR1 is ENHRY and CDR2 SYGVKD. The CDR3 spans 15 residues. V was cut by 4 bases and J by 0 bases, with 7 bases left in between. The CDR3 loop is CAISGGASGANVLTF. DNA for the CDR3: TGTGCCATCAGTGGCGGGGCCTCTGGGGCCAACGTCCTGACTTTC.

CDR3 amino acids: CSVVERAENIQYF. CDR3 DNA sequence: TGCAGCGTTGTGGAGAGGGCCGAAAACATTCAGTACTTC. The chain is built from TRBV29-1 and TRBJ2-4; D possibly corresponds to TRBD2 (5 bases). Germline V gives CDR1 SQVTM, CDR2 ANQGSEA. The V and J ends lost 4 bases and 5 bases respectively, with 12 bases between them. This CDR3 spans 13 amino acids.

This clonotype was picked up a small number of times. In DNA form, the CDR3 reads TGCAGTGCTAGAGCCGGGCGAGAGTTGAATGAGCAGTTCTTC. This sequence encodes CSARAGRELNEQFF. This chain connects TRBV20-1 to TRBJ2-1; D unclear. Per germline, CDR1 DFQATT and CDR2 SNEGSKA (reference sequence). This CDR3 contains 14 residues. Between the trimmed V and J ends, which lost 1 base and 7 bases, there was a span of 14 bases.

The chain recombines TRBV20-1 with TRBJ1-1, with 7 bases that match TRBD1. Germline CDR1 is DFQATT and CDR2 is SNEGSKA (reference sequence). With V trimmed by 0 bases and J by 4 bases, 2 bases remained unmatched. The CDR3 is 13 amino acids. CDR3 nucleotides: TGCAGTGCTAGAGAAGGGACAGTCACTGAAGCTTTCTTT. It encodes CSAREGTVTEAFF.

This clonotype was seen ten or more times. The chain combines TRBV20-1 with TRBJ2-3, with TRBD2 matching over 13 bases. The CDR3 is 16 residues long. Trimming cost V 3 bases and J 3 bases; bases outside gene matches: 6. CDR1 DFQATT and CDR2 SNEGSKA come from the germline V gene (reference sequence). The CDR3 sequence is CSARLTSGGLTDTQYF. CDR3 nucleotide sequence: TGCAGTGCTAGGCTGACTAGCGGGGGGCTTACAGATACGCAGTATTTT.

This clonotype was seen at least ten times. The V call is TRBV20-1, the J call TRBJ2-3; 10 bases line up with TRBD2. This CDR3 has 16 amino acids. Trimming at V came to 2 bases and at J to 0 bases, leaving 5 bases not matched to a gene. The germline CDR1 and CDR2 sequences are DFQATT and SNEGSKA (reference sequence). CDR3 sequence reads: CSARSLAGASTDTQYF. In nucleotides, the CDR3 is TGCAGTGCTAGAAGCCTAGCGGGGGCTAGCACAGATACGCAGTATTTT.

Many counts were recorded for this clonotype. The V gene is TRBV10-3, the J gene TRBJ2-1; D is possibly TRBD1 (5 bases). CDR3 length equals 14 residues. Germline V CDR1 and CDR2: ENHRY, SYGVKD. Trimming shortened V by 0 bases and J by 8 bases, and 11 bases separated the two germline ends. The CDR3 DNA reads as TGTGCCATCAGTGAGTCCACAGGTTTCTATGAGCAGTTCTTC. This translates into CAISESTGFYEQFF.

The chain uses TRBV20-1 and TRBJ2-3, with 10 bases matching TRBD2. V lost 5 bases, J lost 3 bases, and 5 bases stayed unmatched. Per the germline V gene, CDR1 is DFQATT and CDR2 is SNEGSKA (reference sequence). The CDR3 runs 14 residues. The DNA for the CDR3 is TGCAGTGCTCATCCGGGACTAGCGACAGATACGCAGTATTTT. Its protein is CSAHPGLATDTQYF.

The chain employs TRBV20-1 and TRBJ2-7; 7 bases agree with TRBD1. Germline CDR1 and CDR2: DFQATT and SNEGSKA (reference sequence). Trimming at V came to 2 bases and at J to 4 bases, leaving 14 bases not matched to a gene. CDR3 length: 16 residues. CDR3 region: CSARPGLWDSRYEQYF. The CDR3 DNA reads TGCAGTGCTAGACCCGGCCTTTGGGACAGCAGGTACGAGCAGTACTTC.

This clonotype came up many times. The chain couples TRBV12-3 or TRBV12-4 to TRBJ1-5; possibly TRBD1 for D (5 bases). Trimming pared 6 bases from V and 1 base from J, leaving 19 bases between. This CDR3 region has 17 residues. The CDR3 nucleotides are TGTGCCAGCAGCCCTGCCGGCAGGGTGAACAGCAATCAGCCCCAGCATTTT. Its translation is CASSPAGRVNSNQPQHF.

The gene calls are TRBV29-1 and TRBJ2-7; 8 bases match TRBD1. Germline assignment: CDR1 SQVTM and CDR2 ANQGSEA. Unmatched junction bases numbered 11, after V lost 7 bases and J lost 6 bases. The CDR3 extends over 13 amino acids. The CDR3 DNA reads TGCAGCGCCCAGACGGACAGGGTGGGCGAGCAGTACTTC. The encoded protein is CSAQTDRVGEQYF.